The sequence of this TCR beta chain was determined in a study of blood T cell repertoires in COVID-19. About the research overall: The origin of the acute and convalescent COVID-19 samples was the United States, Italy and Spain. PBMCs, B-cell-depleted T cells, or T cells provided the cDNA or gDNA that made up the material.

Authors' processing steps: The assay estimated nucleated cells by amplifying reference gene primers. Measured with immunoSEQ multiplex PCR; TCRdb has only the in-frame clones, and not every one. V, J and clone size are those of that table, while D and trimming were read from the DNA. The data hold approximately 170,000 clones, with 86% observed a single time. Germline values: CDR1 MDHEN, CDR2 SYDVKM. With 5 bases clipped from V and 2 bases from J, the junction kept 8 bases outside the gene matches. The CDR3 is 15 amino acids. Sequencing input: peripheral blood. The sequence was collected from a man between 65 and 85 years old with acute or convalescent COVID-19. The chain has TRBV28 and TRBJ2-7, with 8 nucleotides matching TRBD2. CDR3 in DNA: TGTGCCAGCAGTCCCCACGGTAGCGGGGCCTACGAGCAGTACTTC. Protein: CASSPHGSGAYEQYF. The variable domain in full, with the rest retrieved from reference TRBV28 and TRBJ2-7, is DVKVTQSSRYLVKRTGEKVFLECVQDMDHENMFWYRQDPGLGLRLIYFSYDVKMKEKGDIPEGYSVSREKKERFSLILESASTNQTSMYLCASSPHGSGAYEQYFGPGTRLTVT.